This T cell receptor beta chain was observed in a study of T-cell memory formation after mild COVID-19 (dated by TCRdb to about 2021). Notes on the research overall: TCR sequence clusters from the two donors were found to be largely donor specific. The cohort comprised two young, previously healthy adult volunteers, one female and one male. T-cell clones expanding and contracting after mild COVID-19 in a couple of donors were tracked by longitudinal TCRalpha and TCRbeta repertoire sequencing. Results the study describes overall, beyond this receptor: Contracting CD4+ clones were located mainly in the CM and EM memory subsets, whereas CD8+ clones were found to be enriched in EMRA. Only two mild cases were covered in the study, and larger cohorts including severe cases with pre-infection samples were considered necessary. SARS-CoV-2 specificity was not confirmed for the second-wave clones peaking on day 37. From day 15 to 85, contracting clones showed balanced CD4/CD8 phenotypes, whereas a second wave of clones that expanded from day 15 to 37 leaned towards CD4+. The detection of some responding clones in pre-infection memory suggests that pre-existing cross-reactive memory T cells joined the SARS-CoV-2 response.

For sequencing, an Illumina NovaSeq 6000 was employed. cDNA libraries for TCRalpha and TCRbeta were prepared by 5'RACE using constant-segment primers, with sample barcodes and unique molecular identifiers added. Trizol reagent was used to extract RNA from every sample. Libraries were amplified in two PCR steps, with a second sample barcode and Illumina TruSeq adapters added in the second step. Libraries were sequenced on an Illumina NovaSeq with 2 x 150 bp paired-end reads. On the authors' methods: Reads were demultiplexed and collapsed into UMI-guided consensus sequences with migec v1.2.7. Using mixcr v2.1.11, UMI consensuses were aligned to TRA and TRB V and J templates and then assembled into clonotypes. Clonotypes were classified as expanded or contracted when called significant by both edgeR and NoisET, with noise models trained on biological replicates. For edgeR calls, the cutoffs were a false discovery rate-adjusted p below 0.01 and a log2 fold-change threshold of 1. As an exploratory analysis of dynamics, PCA with hierarchical clustering was applied to max-normalized trajectories of the 1000 most abundant clonotypes. Each responding clone was given a CD4 or CD8 phenotype based on the CD4+ and CD8+ repertoires, which had been sequenced separately. The public reads were run again by TCRdb, first through fastp at Q25 and then through MiXCR, and only productive beta chains were kept. Each entry is one CDR3 protein sequence, shown with its most common DNA and genes. TCRdb's processing, not the authors' own work, is the source of the V and J calls. The sample data list over 120,000 distinct CDR3 sequences, and 25% of these were observed just once. Together, the top ten hold approximately 25% of the sample.

V is reduced by 0 bases and J by 2 bases, leaving a spacing of 9 bases between them. CDR1 and CDR2 were assigned from the germline V gene as SGHRS and YFSETQ. The CDR3 runs 15 amino acids, cysteine and phenylalanine included. Only CDR3 DNA remains: 45 bases, in frame from the first base. With respect to this clonotype: What antigen it recognizes has not been identified. The sample holds no much larger clone one base away, and base qualities are not on file.

Ficoll-Paque density gradient centrifugation was the method used to isolate PBMCs. The TCR originated in an adult woman who had mild COVID-19 (a few samples of this study predate the infection). The sample titles of this study are shuffled in the database, so cell type and time point are left out; the donor was told from shared clones. Sequenced sample: PBMCs or a T cell subset sorted from them (not recorded which). The rearrangement joined TRBV5-1 to TRBJ1-5, with a tentative D gene TRBD1 over 5 matching bases. The nucleotide sequence reads as follows: TGCGCCAGCAGCTTGGACAGGTCGCGCAATCAGCCCCAGCATTTT. It codes for CASSLDRSRNQPQHF.